A selection of T cell receptor beta chains follows, all from one sample in a study of blood T cell repertoires in COVID-19. The table came from immunoSEQ multiplex PCR; TCRdb's copy has only in-frame clones and leaves some out. The table has 300,000 to 400,000 clones, over 75% seen once. Sample: peripheral blood. The receptor set was obtained from a man in his fifties or sixties with active or convalescent COVID-19. CDR3s include the opening cysteine and the closing phenylalanine or tryptophan. Fields, in order: J gene, clone size, V gene, D gene, CDR3 DNA, CDR3 protein. A D gene is named only where the DNA matches it firmly. Part of the rows lack a size; the others show once, few, many or a class for expanded clones.

j_gene: TRBJ1-1; abundance: -; v_gene: TRBV6-1; d_gene: TRBD1; CDR3nt: TGTGCCAGCAGTGAGGGACAGGGGGCTGTTGAAGCTTTCTTT; CDR3aa: CASSEGQGAVEAFF
j_gene: TRBJ2-6; abundance: -; v_gene: TRBV25-1; d_gene: TRBD1; CDR3nt: TGTGCCAGCAGTACAGGGGGCTCGGCCAACGTCCTGACTTTC; CDR3aa: CASSTGGSANVLTF
j_gene: TRBJ2-6; abundance: once; v_gene: TRBV9; d_gene: -; CDR3nt: TGTGCCAGCAGCGTATCCCGTACTGGGGCCAACGTCCTGACTTTC; CDR3aa: CASSVSRTGANVLTF
j_gene: TRBJ2-7; abundance: -; v_gene: TRBV7-3; d_gene: TRBD2; CDR3nt: TGTGCCAGCAGCTTAAAGGGCGGGAGGGCCCCTTACGAGCAGTACTTC; CDR3aa: CASSLKGGRAPYEQYF
j_gene: TRBJ1-2; abundance: few; v_gene: TRBV5-4; d_gene: TRBD1; CDR3nt: TGTGCCAGCAGCTGGGGACAGGAGGATGGGGACTATGGCTACACCTTC; CDR3aa: CASSWGQEDGDYGYTF
j_gene: TRBJ2-3; abundance: -; v_gene: TRBV27; d_gene: TRBD2; CDR3nt: TGTGCCAGCCGAGGACTAGCGGGGGCAGATACGCAGTATTTT; CDR3aa: CASRGLAGADTQYF
j_gene: TRBJ1-3; abundance: few; v_gene: TRBV27; d_gene: -; CDR3nt: TGTGCCAGCTCCTCGGGTGGAAACACCATATATTTT; CDR3aa: CASSSGGNTIYF
j_gene: TRBJ1-1; abundance: -; v_gene: TRBV6-5; d_gene: -; CDR3nt: TGTGCCAGCAGGGATGACAGAGACACTGAAGCTTTCTTT; CDR3aa: CASRDDRDTEAFF
j_gene: TRBJ1-2; abundance: -; v_gene: TRBV13; d_gene: TRBD1; CDR3nt: TGTGCCAGCAGCTTATGGGGACAGGGGTGGGATGGCTACACCTTC; CDR3aa: CASSLWGQGWDGYTF
j_gene: TRBJ2-3; abundance: -; v_gene: TRBV5-1; d_gene: -; CDR3nt: TGCGCCAGCAGCTTGTTTTCCAGGGTTAGCACAGATACGCAGTATTTT; CDR3aa: CASSLFSRVSTDTQYF
j_gene: TRBJ1-1; abundance: -; v_gene: TRBV1; d_gene: -; CDR3nt: TGCACCAGCAGCCAAGATAGGAGAGGGAAGAACACTGAAGCTTTCTTT; CDR3aa: CTSSQDRRGKNTEAFF
j_gene: TRBJ2-7; abundance: -; v_gene: TRBV11-2; d_gene: -; CDR3nt: TGTGCCAGCAGCTTCTACCCAGGGATCGTGGGCGAGCAGTACTTC; CDR3aa: CASSFYPGIVGEQYF
j_gene: TRBJ1-6; abundance: -; v_gene: TRBV5-1; d_gene: -; CDR3nt: TGCGCCAGCAATCCCAAAGAGGCGGATCGTCCTTCACCCCTCCACTTT; CDR3aa: CASNPKEADRPSPLHF
j_gene: TRBJ1-4; abundance: once; v_gene: TRBV7-9; d_gene: TRBD1; CDR3nt: TGTGCCAGCAGCTTAACGACAGGGGCTAATGAAAAACTGTTTTTT; CDR3aa: CASSLTTGANEKLFF
j_gene: TRBJ2-7; abundance: -; v_gene: TRBV9; d_gene: TRBD2; CDR3nt: TGTGCCAGCAGCGTGGGACTAGAAGGCCACGAGCAGTACTTC; CDR3aa: CASSVGLEGHEQYF
j_gene: TRBJ2-1; abundance: -; v_gene: TRBV7-2; d_gene: TRBD2; CDR3nt: TGTGCCAGCAGCGAAAACTCCGGGACTACCTACAATGAGCAGTTCTTC; CDR3aa: CASSENSGTTYNEQFF
j_gene: TRBJ2-3; abundance: once; v_gene: TRBV5-8; d_gene: -; CDR3nt: TGTGCCAGCAGCTATTACACAGATACGCAGTATTTT; CDR3aa: CASSYYTDTQYF
j_gene: TRBJ1-2; abundance: -; v_gene: TRBV20-1; d_gene: -; CDR3nt: TGCAGTGCTAGTCCCATCCCTGGACAGAACCCAGCTAACTATGGCTACACCTTC; CDR3aa: CSASPIPGQNPANYGYTF